Listed below are T cell receptor beta chains from one sample, sequenced in a study of beta chain features in type 1 diabetes. TCRdb's copy holds only in-frame clones and misses some; the assay was immunoSEQ multiplex PCR. The data hold some 150,000 clones, with about 10% observed a single time. The specimen was central memory CD4+ T cells from blood. The receptors here all came from a woman aged 25-40 years with type 1 diabetes. CDR3s include the opening cysteine and the closing phenylalanine or tryptophan. A D gene is named only where the DNA matches it firmly. Clone size appears in some rows only: once, few, many, or a class for an expanded clone.

V gene	clone size	J gene	D gene	CDR3 protein	CDR3 DNA
TRBV6-5	few	TRBJ1-2	NA	CASRPRGDYGYTF	TGTGCCAGCAGACCCCGCGGGGACTATGGCTACACCTTC
TRBV7-9	few	TRBJ2-3	NA	CASSLQGTDTQYF	TGTGCCAGCAGCTTACAGGGGACAGATACGCAGTATTTT
TRBV15	few	TRBJ1-4	TRBD1	CATSRGTGREEKLFF	TGTGCCACCAGCAGAGGGACAGGGAGGGAAGAAAAACTGTTTTTT
TRBV5-4	few	TRBJ2-3	TRBD2	CASSSSGSADTQYF	TGTGCCAGCAGCTCTAGCGGGAGCGCAGATACGCAGTATTTT
TRBV27	few	TRBJ2-7	NA	CASSLSARFILYEQYF	TGTGCCAGCAGTTTATCAGCCCGATTCATTTTATACGAGCAGTACTTC
TRBV7-2	few	TRBJ2-5	NA	CASSLSREETQYF	TGTGCCAGCAGCTTATCCAGGGAAGAGACCCAGTACTTC
TRBV28	few	TRBJ2-7	NA	CASSPPRGHTYEQYF	TGTGCCAGCAGTCCCCCCAGGGGCCATACCTACGAGCAGTACTTC
TRBV11-2	NA	TRBJ1-1	TRBD1	CASSLTGGAIEAFF	TGTGCCAGCAGCTTAACAGGGGGCGCGATTGAAGCTTTCTTT
TRBV28	NA	TRBJ1-2	TRBD1	CASSFGTGRGYTF	TGTGCCAGCAGTTTTGGGACAGGGAGAGGCTACACCTTC
TRBV28	many	TRBJ1-4	NA	CASRMTALNEKLFF	TGTGCCAGCAGGATGACAGCTCTTAATGAAAAACTGTTTTTT
TRBV18	few	TRBJ1-3	NA	CASSPPGQGSSGNTIYF	TGTGCCAGCTCACCACCTGGGCAGGGATCGTCTGGAAACACCATATATTTT
TRBV29-1	few	TRBJ2-5	TRBD2	CSVRLAGVETQYF	TGCAGCGTTAGACTAGCGGGAGTAGAGACCCAGTACTTC
TRBV11-3	NA	TRBJ1-2	TRBD1	CASSKGTAGAGYTF	TGTGCCAGCAGCAAAGGGACAGCCGGGGCAGGCTACACCTTC
TRBV9	few	TRBJ2-2	NA	CASSVSPGLDTGELFF	TGTGCCAGCAGCGTATCCCCCGGTTTGGACACCGGGGAGCTGTTTTTT
TRBV5-1	few	TRBJ2-5	TRBD2	CASSSGTSGSQETQYF	TGCGCCAGCAGCTCCGGGACTAGCGGATCCCAAGAGACCCAGTACTTC
TRBV10-3	NA	TRBJ1-1	NA	CAIRGGVGDMNTEAFF	TGTGCCATCAGGGGTGGTGTAGGGGATATGAACACTGAAGCTTTCTTT
TRBV5-1	few	TRBJ2-2	TRBD2	CASRPSGSNTGELFF	TGCGCCAGCAGGCCTAGCGGGAGTAACACCGGGGAGCTGTTTTTT
TRBV10-3	NA	TRBJ2-1	TRBD1	CAISESTGGMGNEQFF	TGTGCCATCAGTGAGTCGACAGGGGGAATGGGGAATGAGCAGTTCTTC
TRBV18	NA	TRBJ1-3	NA	CASSPTGRSSGNTIYF	TGTGCCAGCTCACCAACAGGGAGAAGCTCTGGAAACACCATATATTTT
TRBV18	NA	TRBJ2-7	NA	CASSPLDGLSYEQYF	TGTGCCAGCTCACCCTTGGACGGACTCTCCTACGAGCAGTACTTC
TRBV7-2	few	TRBJ2-1	TRBD2	CASSSTSGSYNEQFF	TGTGCCAGCAGCTCAACTAGCGGGAGTTACAATGAGCAGTTCTTC
TRBV5-4	NA	TRBJ2-1	TRBD1	CASSAGTEYNEQFF	TGTGCCAGCAGCGCCGGGACAGAGTACAATGAGCAGTTCTTC
TRBV10-3	few	TRBJ2-1	TRBD2	CAIKREKTYNEQFF	TGTGCCATCAAGCGGGAGAAGACATACAATGAGCAGTTCTTC